A single sample is the source of the 26 T cell receptor beta chains below, sequenced in a study of early T cells in non-severe SARS-CoV-2 infection. TCRdb processed the 5' RACE reads anew with MiXCR; each CDR3 protein has one entry. The profile covers tens of thousands of distinct CDR3 sequences, with less than 15% appearing a single time and roughly 8% taken by the ten largest. The source material was whole blood. These receptors all stem from an adult who was a healthcare worker with PCR-confirmed SARS-CoV-2 infection or an uninfected control (not recorded which).

This clonotype was counted many times. The chain combines TRBV28 with TRBJ1-6; no firm D call. V lost 3 bases and J lost 7, with 7 bases in between. CDR3 length: 13 residues. CDR1 and CDR2 (germline): MDHEN, SYDVKM. CDR3 in DNA: TGTGCCAGCAGTTTGGGAGGGAATTCACCCCTCCACTTT. It encodes CASSLGGNSPLHF. The variable domain in full, with the rest retrieved from reference TRBV28 and TRBJ1-6, is DVKVTQSSRYLVKRTGEKVFLECVQDMDHENMFWYRQDPGLGLRLIYFSYDVKMKEKGDIPEGYSVSREKKERFSLILESASTNQTSMYLCASSLGGNSPLHFGNGTRLTVT.

This clonotype was seen many times. The V and J genes are TRBV27 and TRBJ2-5; the D gene is possibly TRBD2 (6 bases). Trimming took off 3 bases at V and 2 bases at J, with 13 bases between the two ends. This CDR3 is built from 15 residues. Germline CDR1 reads MNHEY; CDR2 reads SMNVEV (reference sequence). The CDR3 bases are TGTGCCAGCAGTTTTCTCGGCGGAGGGCAAGAGACCCAGTACTTC. The encoded protein is CASSFLGGGQETQYF.

The chain is built from TRBV12-3 or TRBV12-4 and TRBJ2-5, with D hard to call. CDR3 length: 15 amino acids. Trimming pared 3 bases from V and 5 bases from J, leaving 16 bases between. The CDR3: CASSFKRSALETQYF. The CDR3 DNA is TGTGCCAGCAGTTTTAAACGGAGCGCCTTGGAGACCCAGTACTTC.

In its sample, this clonotype was seen many times. V gene TRBV20-1 combines with J gene TRBJ2-1, with 9 nucleotides matching TRBD2. The germline V gene encodes CDR1 DFQATT and CDR2 SNEGSKA (reference sequence). This CDR3 has 15 residues. Losses at the gene ends were 6 bases for V and 8 bases for J; bases not matched to a gene: 14. CDR3 amino acids: CSANPGTSLIDEQFF. DNA of the CDR3: TGCAGTGCAAATCCCGGGACTAGCTTGATCGATGAGCAGTTCTTC.

This clonotype was detected a few times. The gene calls are TRBV5-1 and TRBJ1-2; 10 positions agree with TRBD1. V trimming: 7 bases; J trimming: 7 bases; junction bases outside the gene matches: 4. The CDR3 is made up of 12 amino acids. Germline V gene lookup returns CDR1 SGHRS and CDR2 YFSETQ. CDR3 residues: CASGDRGLGYTF. In DNA form, the CDR3 reads TGCGCCAGCGGGGACAGGGGTCTTGGCTACACCTTC.

The chain joins TRBV20-1 to TRBJ2-3; perhaps TRBD2 as D (6 bases). Germline V gene sequence: CDR1 DFQATT, CDR2 SNEGSKA (reference sequence). The CDR3 spans 15 residues. Trimming shortened V by 3 bases and J by 4 bases, and 17 bases separated the two germline ends. The CDR3 reads CSASPGGLRPDTQYF. The CDR3 region has the DNA TGCAGTGCTAGCCCCGGAGGGCTTCGGCCAGATACGCAGTATTTT.

This clonotype has a count of ten or more. V gene TRBV11-2 combines with J gene TRBJ1-5; tentative D call: TRBD1 (5 bases). The CDR3 runs 15 residues. Germline CDR1 reads SGHAT; CDR2 reads FQNNGV. V gave up 3 bases and J gave up 3 bases, with 12 bases separating them. The CDR3 DNA reads as TGTGCCAGCAGCTTTGGGACGGCCCCCAATCAGCCCCAGCATTTT. This sequence encodes CASSFGTAPNQPQHF.

This chain joins TRBV10-3 and TRBJ2-7; unclear D gene. In germline, CDR1 is ENHRY, CDR2 SYGVKD. CDR3 length equals 13 residues. The V end lost 3 bases, the J end lost 2 bases, and 8 bases lay between the germline ends. This chain's CDR3 is CAISDEAPYEQYF. The CDR3 DNA sequence: TGTGCCATCAGTGACGAGGCCCCCTACGAGCAGTACTTC.

The gene calls are TRBV20-1 and TRBJ1-6, with TRBD1 matching over 8 bases. The CDR3 has 15 residues. Germline loops: CDR1 DFQATT, CDR2 SNEGSKA (reference sequence). V lost 6 bases to trimming and J lost 0 bases; unmatched junction nucleotides: 4. CDR3 region: CSARQGLSYNSPLHF. CDR3 in DNA: TGCAGTGCAAGACAGGGGCTCTCCTATAATTCACCCCTCCACTTT.

This clonotype was picked up many times. A junction end diverges from the germline sequence, so it may reflect a read error. The genes are TRBV7-7 and TRBJ2-2; D is unclear. The CDR3 sequence is 12 residues long. The V gene's germline CDR1 is SSHAT and CDR2 FNYEAQ (reference sequence). The CDR3 sequence: CASSSTPGELFF. CDR3 DNA: TGTGCTAGCAGCTCGACACCCGGGGAGCTGTTTTTT. Filled out from reference TRBV7-7 and TRBJ2-2, the complete variable domain reads GAGVSQSPRYKVTKRGQDVTLRCDPISSHATLYWYQQALGQGPEFLTYFNYEAQPDKSGLPSDRFSAERPEGSISTLTIQRTEQRDSAMYRCASSSTPGELFFGEGSRLTVL.

This clonotype was seen at least ten times. The genes are TRBV7-2 and TRBJ2-3; D is uncertain. The CDR3 extends over 11 amino acids. The V gene's germline CDR1 is SGHTA and CDR2 FQGNSA. V gave up 5 bases and J gave up 1 base, with 1 base separating them. The CDR3 loop is CASSRTDTQYF. The CDR3 DNA sequence: TGTGCCAGCAGCCGCACAGATACGCAGTATTTT.

The V and J genes are TRBV3-1 and TRBJ2-7, with D maybe TRBD2 (5 bases). The CDR3 sequence is 16 residues long. From germline, CDR1 is LGHDT and CDR2 YNNKEL (reference sequence). Between the trimmed V and J ends, which lost 1 base and 4 bases, there was a span of 17 bases. CDR3 residues: CASSQAPAKGGYEQYF. Written as DNA, the CDR3 is TGTGCCAGCAGCCAAGCGCCCGCGAAGGGCGGGTACGAGCAGTACTTC.

This rearrangement joins TRBV6-5 to TRBJ2-5; 16 bases fit TRBD2. The trim removed 2 bases at V and 4 bases at J, leaving 7 bases unmatched. CDR3 length: 18 residues. Germline values: CDR1 MNHEY, CDR2 SVGAGI. CDR3 in amino acids: CASSYRGTSGRAGETQYF. As DNA, the CDR3 is TGTGCCAGCAGTTACAGGGGGACTAGCGGGAGGGCCGGAGAGACCCAGTACTTC.

The table lists this clonotype with a few counts. The V and J genes are TRBV9 and TRBJ2-3, with 11 positions matching TRBD2. J lost 1 base, V lost 3 bases, and 4 bases had no gene match. The CDR3 loop spans 16 amino acids. Germline V gene lookup returns CDR1 SGDLS and CDR2 YYNGEE. The CDR3 here is CASSESTSGGTDTQYF. The CDR3 region has the DNA TGTGCCAGCAGCGAATCGACTAGCGGGGGCACAGATACGCAGTATTTT.

The V gene is TRBV7-2, the J gene TRBJ1-2; 8 nucleotides agree with TRBD1. The CDR3 spans 15 residues. Germline V gives CDR1 SGHTA, CDR2 FQGNSA. V dropped 4 bases and J dropped 4; count of bases not matched to a gene: 8. CDR3 sequence: CASSSSQGAVYGYTF. CDR3 nucleotide sequence: TGTGCCAGCAGCTCCTCCCAGGGGGCGGTCTATGGCTACACCTTC.

This clonotype appeared a few times. The chain is built from TRBV20-1 and TRBJ1-6; D is perhaps TRBD1 (5 bases). Trimming cost V 6 bases and J 10 bases, with 19 bases left between them. The CDR3 covers 14 residues. CDR1 and CDR2 from the germline V gene are DFQATT and SNEGSKA (reference sequence). CDR3 residues: CSAAAGALGSPLHF. CDR3 DNA sequence: TGCAGTGCCGCGGCCGGGGCCCTAGGATCACCCCTCCACTTT.

This sequence joins TRBV7-2 and TRBJ2-3, with TRBD1 matching 7 bases. Germline values: CDR1 SGHTA, CDR2 FQGNSA. V dropped 3 bases and J dropped 6; count of bases not matched to a gene: 9. CDR3 length equals 15 residues. The chain's CDR3 is CASSFGRQGGDTQYF. CDR3 sequence (DNA): TGTGCCAGCAGCTTTGGGAGACAAGGGGGCGATACGCAGTATTTT.

In its sample, this clonotype was seen many times. The genes are TRBV7-8 and TRBJ1-4; TRBD1 is a possible D gene (5 bases). Germline V gene data show CDR1 as SGHVS and CDR2 as FQNEAQ. The CDR3 spans 15 residues. The V and J ends lost 6 bases and 7 bases respectively, with 18 bases between them. The CDR3 protein is CASSPYGGGIEKLFF. CDR3 sequence (DNA): TGTGCCAGCAGTCCATACGGGGGAGGGATTGAAAAACTGTTTTTT. The full variable domain, with the rest looked up from reference TRBV7-8 and TRBJ1-4, is GAGVSQSPRYKVAKRGQDVALRCDPISGHVSLFWYQQALGQGPEFLTYFQNEAQLDKSGLPSDRFFAERPEGSVSTLKIQRTQQEDSAVYLCASSPYGGGIEKLFFGSGTQLSVL.

V and J are TRBV18 and TRBJ2-7; 9 nucleotides agree with TRBD2. J gave up 1 base and V 6 bases, and 19 bases lay outside the gene matches. The germline V gene encodes CDR1 KGHSH and CDR2 LQKENI. The CDR3 has 19 amino acids. This chain's CDR3 is CASSLTQGGSAGGSYEQYF. The CDR3 DNA is TGTGCCAGCTCGCTGACACAGGGCGGATCAGCGGGAGGTTCCTACGAGCAGTACTTC.

This clonotype turned up a few times. V gene TRBV15 combines with J gene TRBJ2-2, with D uncertain. The CDR3 has 14 residues. The germline V and J ends were trimmed by 3 bases and 7 bases, with 12 bases remaining between them. Per germline, CDR1 LNHNV and CDR2 YYDKDF (reference sequence). CDR3 protein: CATSSDGTGGELFF. CDR3 coding DNA: TGTGCCACCAGCAGTGACGGAACGGGCGGGGAGCTGTTTTTT.

The chain links TRBV7-2 to TRBJ2-3; D unresolved. Trimming took 3 bases from V and 2 from J, leaving 6 bases between them. Germline V lookup: CDR1 SGHTA, CDR2 FQGNSA. The CDR3 length is 13 residues. The CDR3 loop reads CASSFQDTDTQYF. DNA of the CDR3: TGTGCCAGCAGCTTCCAGGACACAGATACGCAGTATTTT.

The chain employs TRBV7-3 and TRBJ2-1; 10 bases line up with TRBD2. V shed 3 bases, J shed 7 bases, and the junction held 18 bases outside the gene matches. The CDR3 sequence is 19 residues long. Looked up from germline, CDR1 is SGHTA and CDR2 is FQGTGA. The CDR3 loop is CASSFLPTRASGSYNEQFF. CDR3 sequence (DNA): TGTGCCAGCAGCTTTCTCCCCACGCGGGCTAGCGGGAGTTATAATGAGCAGTTCTTC.

This chain connects TRBV7-8 to TRBJ2-1, with 13 bases fitting TRBD2. J lost 9 bases, V lost 3 bases, and 5 bases had no gene match. The germline CDR1 and CDR2 sequences are SGHVS and FQNEAQ. The CDR3 is 15 residues long. CDR3 bases: TGTGCCAGCAGCTTTACTAGCGGGAGGGGAAGTGAGCAGTTCTTC. Amino acids: CASSFTSGRGSEQFF.

The rearrangement links TRBV19 to TRBJ2-1; TRBD2 agrees at 10 bases. Germline CDR1 and CDR2: LNHDA and SQIVND (reference sequence). After removal of 4 bases from V and 8 bases from J, the junction contained 8 bases not matched to a gene. The CDR3 totals 15 residues. The CDR3 loop is CASSSPSGSGDEQFF. The CDR3 DNA sequence: TGTGCCAGTAGTAGTCCTAGCGGGAGTGGGGATGAGCAGTTCTTC.

Remarks on this clonotype: A much larger clone differs by one base, so this may be a read error. This chain connects TRBV6-2 or TRBV6-3 to TRBJ1-5; a possible D gene is TRBD1 (6 bases). The germline CDR1 and CDR2 sequences are MNHEY and SVGEGT. The CDR3 loop spans 13 amino acids. The CDR3 bases are TGTGCCAGCAGTACCCAGGGGAATCGGCCCCAGCATTTT. Protein: CASSTQGNRPQHF.

This clonotype was observed many times. The chain uses TRBV28 and TRBJ1-2; the D is unclear. There are 13 residues in the CDR3. Germline CDR1 is MDHEN and CDR2 is SYDVKM. V was trimmed by 6 bases and J by 4 bases, leaving 12 bases between them. As DNA, the CDR3 is TGTGCCAGCAGGACGGCCGGATTCTATGGCTACACCTTC. It translates to CASRTAGFYGYTF.